A single sample is the source of the 23 T cell receptor beta chains below, sequenced in a study of blood T cell repertoires in COVID-19. This table comes from immunoSEQ multiplex PCR, and its TCRdb copy is limited to in-frame clones, with some not included. The repertoire includes under 200,000 clones, about 86% of them detected once, and around 8.3% sits in the top ten. Sequenced input: peripheral blood. Every receptor here comes from a man aged 55 to 70 with acute or convalescent COVID-19.

The count of this clone is one. In DNA form, the CDR3 reads TGTGCCAGCAGCCTCCTAGCGGGGGCCTACAATGAGCAGTTCTTC. This codes for CASSLLAGAYNEQFF. This chain connects TRBV11-2 to TRBJ2-1; 10 nucleotides align to TRBD2. Trimming removed 5 bases from V and 2 bases from J; junction bases left unmatched: 3. The CDR3 spans 15 residues. Per germline, CDR1 SGHAT and CDR2 FQNNGV.

This chain joins TRBV4-1 and TRBJ2-1; no definite D call. The V and J ends lost 0 bases and 7 bases respectively, with 13 bases between them. CDR3 length: 15 amino acids. The germline V gene encodes CDR1 MGHRA and CDR2 YSYEKL. This CDR3 is CASSQDPARWNEQFF. DNA for the CDR3: TGCGCCAGCAGCCAAGATCCGGCGCGGTGGAATGAGCAGTTCTTC.

This clone came up a few times. The chain uses TRBV28 and TRBJ2-7, with 8 bases identical to TRBD1. The germline V gene has CDR1 MDHEN and CDR2 SYDVKM. Unmatched junction bases numbered 8, after V lost 4 bases and J lost 3 bases. CDR3 length: 15 amino acids. CDR3 protein: CASSSPGQGIYEQYF. The CDR3 DNA sequence: TGTGCCAGCAGTTCTCCTGGACAGGGTATCTACGAGCAGTACTTC.

The chain couples TRBV7-2 to TRBJ1-6; D not certain. This CDR3 has 16 amino acids. Germline V CDR1 and CDR2: SGHTA, FQGNSA. Between the trimmed V and J ends, which lost 0 bases and 10 bases, there was a span of 16 bases. CDR3 coding DNA: TGTGCCAGCAGCTTAGCGGGAGGGCGCCTTGGCTCACCCCTCCACTTT. Translating it yields CASSLAGGRLGSPLHF.

The CDR3 region is CASRRGQGNQPQHF. For the CDR3, the DNA is TGTGCCAGCAGACGTGGACAGGGGAATCAGCCCCAGCATTTT. V gene TRBV7-2 combines with J gene TRBJ1-5; TRBD1 matches 9 bases. From germline, CDR1 is SGHTA and CDR2 FQGNSA. The CDR3 loop spans 14 amino acids. J lost 4 bases, V lost 6 bases, and 4 bases had no gene match.

This clone was counted between two and nine times. The gene calls are TRBV3-1 (or the pseudogene TRBV3-2) and TRBJ1-1; D is undetermined. This CDR3 has 13 amino acids. Trimming removed 1 base from V and 10 bases from J, with 13 bases in between. CDR1 is LGHDT, CDR2 YNNKEL, per germline (reference sequence). The CDR3 loop reads CASSQVSGSGAFF. The CDR3 DNA reads TGTGCCAGCAGCCAAGTGTCGGGGTCAGGAGCTTTCTTT.

This chain connects TRBV27 to TRBJ2-5; 11 bases align to TRBD1. Trimming cost V 4 bases and J 5 bases; bases outside gene matches: 6. Germline V gene sequence: CDR1 MNHEY, CDR2 SMNVEV (reference sequence). The CDR3 totals 15 residues. This chain's CDR3 is CASSSGDRGSETQYF. CDR3 in DNA: TGTGCCAGCAGTTCGGGGGACAGGGGGTCGGAGACCCAGTACTTC.

The CDR3 region has the DNA TGTGCCAGCAGCCCGGGACAGGGAGACACCGGGGAGCTGTTTTTT. Translated, it gives CASSPGQGDTGELFF. The chain carries TRBV6-5 and TRBJ2-2; TRBD1 agrees at 9 bases. V lost 6 bases to trimming and J lost 3 bases; unmatched junction nucleotides: 5. CDR1 is MNHEY, CDR2 SVGAGI, per germline. This CDR3 has 15 residues.

The chain has TRBV28 and TRBJ1-2, with D unclear. The CDR3 spans 14 residues. Germline values: CDR1 MDHEN, CDR2 SYDVKM. V lost 7 bases to trimming and J lost 0 bases, with 12 bases between them. The CDR3 sequence: CASNLGRPNYGYTF. In DNA, the CDR3 is TGTGCCAGCAATCTCGGCAGGCCTAACTATGGCTACACCTTC.

The rearrangement links TRBV5-4 to TRBJ2-2, with 7 nucleotides matching TRBD1. J lost 5 bases, V lost 4 bases, and 8 bases had no gene match. Germline assignment: CDR1 SGHNT and CDR2 YYREEE (reference sequence). The CDR3 has 15 residues. Here the CDR3 reads CASSPRTGDTGELFF. The CDR3 bases are TGTGCCAGCAGCCCCAGGACAGGCGATACCGGGGAGCTGTTTTTT.

This rearrangement joins TRBV9 to TRBJ2-7; maybe TRBD2 (5 bases). Trimming pared 3 bases from V and 0 bases from J, leaving 10 bases between. CDR1 SGDLS and CDR2 YYNGEE come from the germline V gene. The CDR3 is 14 residues long. The CDR3 sequence is CASSATGSSYEQYF. CDR3 DNA: TGTGCCAGCAGCGCGACGGGGAGCTCCTACGAGCAGTACTTC.

The sample holds one count of this clone. The chain couples TRBV5-4 to TRBJ1-6, with D possibly matching TRBD1 (5 bases). The CDR3 sequence is 17 residues long. CDR1 is SGHNT and CDR2 is YYREEE in the germline V gene (reference sequence). Trimming took 3 bases from V and 10 from J, leaving 23 bases between them. CDR3: CASSSRGGELGGSPLHF. In nucleotides, the CDR3 is TGTGCCAGCAGCTCCCGGGGGGGGGAATTGGGCGGATCACCCCTCCACTTT.

This sequence joins TRBV28 and TRBJ2-5; TRBD2 matches at 14 bases. The CDR3 has 16 residues. CDR1 is MDHEN and CDR2 is SYDVKM in the germline V gene. The junction had 8 bases not matched to a gene; V was cut back by 6 bases and J by 5 bases. DNA of the CDR3: TGTGCCAGCAGAAAGGGACTAGCGGGAGTCCGTGAGACCCAGTACTTC. Its translation is CASRKGLAGVRETQYF.

This clone was detected a few times. The rearrangement joins TRBV3-1 (or the pseudogene TRBV3-2) to TRBJ1-2; 7 bases fit TRBD1. This CDR3 has 13 residues. V lost 4 bases and J lost 6; bases outside the gene matches: 5. The V gene's germline CDR1 is LGHDT and CDR2 YNNKEL (reference sequence). CDR3 amino acids: CASSLGQAHGYTF. Here the CDR3 DNA reads TGTGCCAGCAGCCTTGGACAGGCGCATGGCTACACCTTC.

The CDR3 sequence: CASSFLGGPDTQYF. CDR3 nucleotide sequence: TGCGCCAGCAGCTTCCTCGGTGGGCCAGATACGCAGTATTTT. The chain uses TRBV5-1 and TRBJ2-3, with D unresolved. Germline assignment: CDR1 SGHRS and CDR2 YFSETQ. The CDR3 is 14 amino acids. The V and J ends lost 2 bases and 4 bases respectively, with 11 bases between them.

This clone was recorded once. The chain has TRBV18 and TRBJ2-2; tentatively, D is TRBD2 (6 bases). V dropped 3 bases and J dropped 0 bases, with 11 bases sitting between them. Germline V gene lookup returns CDR1 KGHSH and CDR2 LQKENI. CDR3 length: 16 residues. CDR3 residues: CASSPLAGTNTGELFF. The DNA for the CDR3 is TGTGCCAGCTCACCTCTGGCGGGAACGAACACCGGGGAGCTGTTTTTT.

The V and J genes are TRBV11-2 and TRBJ2-3; D possibly corresponds to TRBD2 (5 bases). The germline V and J ends were trimmed by 3 bases and 8 bases, with 6 bases remaining between them. CDR1 is SGHAT, CDR2 FQNNGV, per germline. This CDR3 has 11 amino acids. The CDR3 region is CASSLGSTQYF. The CDR3 DNA reads as TGTGCCAGCAGCTTGGGGAGTACGCAGTATTTT.

The gene calls are TRBV19 and TRBJ1-6; D unclear. CDR1 and CDR2 (germline): LNHDA, SQIVND (reference sequence). V lost 9 bases to trimming and J lost 9 bases, with 9 bases between them. The CDR3 totals 11 residues. The CDR3 sequence: CARSPGSPLHF. Here the CDR3 DNA reads TGTGCCAGGTCCCCCGGTTCACCCCTCCACTTT.

The chain uses TRBV29-1 and TRBJ2-1; 12 nucleotides align to TRBD2. Trimming at V came to 1 base and at J to 10 bases, leaving 8 bases not matched to a gene. CDR3 length equals 15 residues. The germline V gene has CDR1 SQVTM and CDR2 ANQGSEA. The CDR3 spells CSVEGPGLAGLEQFF. In DNA, the CDR3 is TGCAGCGTTGAAGGACCGGGACTAGCGGGTTTAGAGCAGTTCTTC.

V gene TRBV3-1 (or the pseudogene TRBV3-2) combines with J gene TRBJ1-3; no clear D gene. Germline values: CDR1 LGHDT, CDR2 YNNKEL (reference sequence). With 4 bases removed from V and 0 bases from J, the gap between germline ends came to 4 bases. CDR3 length: 13 residues. The CDR3 loop reads CASSPRSGNTIYF. DNA of the CDR3: TGTGCCAGCAGCCCTCGCTCTGGAAACACCATATATTTT.

The chain combines TRBV19 with TRBJ2-1; 14 nucleotides match TRBD2. Looked up from germline, CDR1 is LNHDA and CDR2 is SQIVND (reference sequence). The CDR3 has 20 amino acids. V gave up 4 bases and J gave up 1 base; unmatched junction bases: 12. DNA for the CDR3: TGTGCCAGTAGTAGAGACCCGGGACTAGCGGGAGTTTATTCCTACAATGAGCAGTTCTTC. The encoded protein is CASSRDPGLAGVYSYNEQFF.

The chain is built from TRBV10-3 and TRBJ2-3; 9 bases line up with TRBD2. V lost 3 bases to trimming and J lost 6 bases; unmatched junction nucleotides: 7. Germline CDR1 ENHRY, CDR2 SYGVKD. The CDR3 consists of 15 residues. This CDR3 is CAISDVSGSRDTQYF. In nucleotides, the CDR3 is TGTGCCATCAGTGATGTTAGCGGGAGCAGGGATACGCAGTATTTT.

The chain couples TRBV18 to TRBJ1-2; D might be TRBD1 (5 bases). The CDR3 is 17 residues long. Between the trimmed V and J ends, which lost 6 bases and 0 bases, there was a span of 20 bases. The germline gives CDR1 KGHSH, CDR2 LQKENI. The CDR3 spells CASSPTGGYGSNYGYTF. CDR3 sequence (DNA): TGTGCCAGCTCCCCCACGGGGGGGTACGGCTCTAACTATGGCTACACCTTC.